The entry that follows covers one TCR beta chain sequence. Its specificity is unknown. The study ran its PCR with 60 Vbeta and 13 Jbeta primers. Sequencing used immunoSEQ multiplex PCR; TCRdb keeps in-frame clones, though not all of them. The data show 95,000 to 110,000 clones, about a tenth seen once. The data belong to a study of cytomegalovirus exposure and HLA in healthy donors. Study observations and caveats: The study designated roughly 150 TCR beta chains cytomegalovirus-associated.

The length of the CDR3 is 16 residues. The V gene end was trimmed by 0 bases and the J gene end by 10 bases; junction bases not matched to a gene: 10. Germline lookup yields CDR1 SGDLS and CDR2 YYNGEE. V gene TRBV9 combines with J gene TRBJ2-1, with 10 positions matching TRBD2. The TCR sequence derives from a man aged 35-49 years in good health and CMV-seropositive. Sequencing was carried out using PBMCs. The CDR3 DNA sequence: TGTGCCAGCAGCGTAGGGCTAGCGGGAGCTTCCGACGAGCAGTTCTTC. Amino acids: CASSVGLAGASDEQFF.